The subject of this entry is one T cell receptor beta chain. This receptor's antigen is unknown. No per-base quality is available; no much larger clone lies one base away. The sample is drawn from a study of shared clonotypes between healthy human individuals (dated by TCRdb to about 2020). In the study overall: A few men and a couple of women, aged 18 to 49 years, made up the cohort. Per donor, three plates each were used for CD4 naive and CD4 memory, two for CD8 naive, and one for CD8 memory. To estimate repertoire size and how much clonotypes are shared between individuals, the study performed deep sequencing of blood TCR repertoires from a handful of healthy adults. Libraries were prepared and TCR repertoires were sequenced by different laboratories using diverse techniques, in order to increase sequencing depth and limit assay-specific biases. Leukapheresis yielded between about 0.94 and 8.9 billion PBMCs per donor.

CDR1 and CDR2 (SGHAT, FQNNGV) derive from the germline V gene. The CDR3, cysteine through phenylalanine, is 14 amino acids long. This entry keeps only the CDR3 DNA: 42 bases, framed from base 1. Trimming costs V 6 bases and J 0 bases, and their ends lie 9 bases apart. Results the study describes overall, beyond this receptor: Across a few donors, around 5% of naive CD4, more than 3% of naive CD8, around 2.5% of memory CD4, and about 0.4% of memory CD8 clonotypes were shared. Sampling was limited to blood, and TCR repertoires in tissue likely differ from TCR repertoires in blood. Because the study included only a small number of donors, the genetic and exposure-history diversity represented was limited. Rarefaction of sorted-subset datasets indicated incomplete sequencing despite the large sequencing depth. Naive subsets generally had larger estimated clonotype richness than memory subsets. Pairwise subsampling led to the expectation that sequencing depth would affect the degree of clonotype sharing among donors. Compared with non-shared clonotypes, clonotypes shared by all four sorted-subset donors had higher generation probabilities.

For the CD8 naive samples, CD45RO-negative cells were positively selected for CCR7, yielding a CD45RA+CCR7+ population from which TemRA cells were excluded. The donors were healthy, HIV-negative adults who had no recently reported acute infections or vaccinations. Every donor was a Caucasian adult residing in Nashville, Tennessee, USA. After blood collection by leukapheresis, PBMCs were isolated using Ficoll-Histopaque density gradient centrifugation and then cryopreserved in the vapor phase of liquid nitrogen. Purity and quantity of every magnetically sorted T cell population were checked by analytical flow cytometry. Each sorted fraction had its genomic DNA isolated and then quantified by UV absorbance on a Nanodrop 2000c. Using the deep immunoSEQ assay, multiplex PCR amplified TCR CDR3 regions from genomic DNA. Genomic DNA extracted from each cell subset was distributed evenly over all wells of several immunoSEQ 96-well plates, and each plate served as one replicate. For sorted subsets, 150 to 250 ng of genomic DNA, equivalent to some 30,000 T cell genomes, went into each replicate PCR. Purified libraries were quantified with a Qubit 3.0 fluorometer, sized on a Bioanalyzer 2100, and re-quantified with the KAPA Library Quantification kit. Every immunoSEQ 96-well plate was sequenced on a separate single-read 150-cycle Illumina NextSeq 550 flow cell. Processing in the source paper ran as follows. Because only junctional sequences without quality scores were contained in the immunoSEQ output, filtering matching that applied to full-length reads could not be performed. Sequences were annotated with PyIR, a Python wrapper for IgBLAST v1.9, using IMGT germline references to assign V/J genes and CDR3. Reads were removed for weak V/J assignments (E-value above 1e-6), missing CDR3, stop codons, out-of-frame junctions, or ambiguous translated residues. V3J clonotypes were defined by identical inferred V gene, J gene, and CDR3 amino acid sequence. The percentage overlap between two repertoires was calculated by dividing the number of shared unique clonotypes by the size of the smaller repertoire. Repertoire richness was assessed with RTK rarefaction, the Chao1 estimator, and Recon v2.1 estimates of unobserved clonotypes. Generation probabilities for all TCRbeta clonotypes obtained by the gDNA method from a handful of donors were computed using OLGA. As stored in TCRdb, this immuneACCESS dataset retains in-frame rearrangements with V and J assigned. A fraction of the clones does not appear; measured against another copy, unresolved V genes explain less than half of the discrepancy, and the remainder lacks a known reason. V and J calls and clone size are as listed in that table; D and trimming were resolved from the DNA. This sample lists hundreds of thousands of clones; roughly 95% were detected once. The top ten clones comprise 0.11% of the sample.

The sample consisted of naive CD8+ T cells sorted from blood. In light of the paper, this sample's cell subset or site label describes: CD45RA+CCR7+. This TCR was sampled from a woman aged 25 to 39 in good health. The rearranged segments are TRBV11-2 and TRBJ1-5; the D gene cannot be named for sure. The CDR3 region has the sequence CASSDRNSNQPQHF. The sequenced DNA is TGTGCCAGCAGTGACCGAAATAGCAATCAGCCCCAGCATTTT.